Detailed here is one T cell receptor beta chain. Its antigen remains unknown. Being free of ophthalmopathy for 18 months of follow-up defined stable hyperthyroidism. Hyperthyroidism in these 18- to 65-year-old patients was newly diagnosed, lasting under 2 months. Serum thyroxine and TRAb, along with clinical symptoms, thyroid ultrasound and orbital computed tomography, were what diagnosis relied on. The data were obtained in a study of Graves' ophthalmopathy and Graves' hyperthyroidism. Study-wide results and caveats: Appearing in blood as well were most expanded thyroid clonotypes above 0.001 frequency.

CDR3 length: 14 residues. With 4 bases removed from V and 0 bases from J, the gap between germline ends came to 8 bases. CDR1 is SGHKS, CDR2 YYEKEE, per germline (reference sequence). The sequenced template was RNA, covering the TCR beta CDR3 region. First-round RT-PCR relied on HTBI primers, and a second-round multiplex PCR came next. TCRdb redid the calling of the multiplex PCR reads with MiXCR, one entry per CDR3 protein. The table lists just over 400,000 distinct CDR3 sequences, roughly 21% of them singletons. The sequencing input was peripheral blood. The rearrangement links TRBV5-5 to TRBJ2-4; D ambiguous. The source of this sequence is a woman aged 18-29 years with stable Graves' hyperthyroidism. CDR3 DNA: TGTGCCAGCAGCCACGGGTTAGCCAAAAACATTCAGTACTTC. Amino acids: CASSHGLAKNIQYF. The complete variable domain, with remaining parts taken from reference TRBV5-5 and TRBJ2-4, reads DAGVTQSPTHLIKTRGQQVTLRCSPISGHKSVSWYQQVLGQGPQFIFQYYEKEERGRGNFPDRFSARQFPNYSSELNVNALLLGDSALYLCASSHGLAKNIQYFGAGTRLSVL.